This TCR beta chain emerged from a study of shared clonotypes between healthy human individuals. Study-level points and caveats: The sampled material consisted only of blood, and tissue repertoires are likely to differ.

Details on this clone: The antigen is not known.

As processed by the authors: As immunoSEQ supplied junction-only sequences (without quality scores), filtering differed. Measured with immunoSEQ multiplex PCR; TCRdb has only the in-frame clones, and not every one. The V and J calls and clone size come from that table; D and trimming were worked out from the DNA. This repertoire shows roughly 1.4 million clones, about 98.5% found once; its top ten account for 0.36%. Those who donated were healthy HIV-negative adults, with no recent acute infections or vaccinations reported. CDR1 is SGDLS, CDR2 YYNGEE, per germline. V was pared by 0 bases and J by 7 bases, with 7 bases of the junction left unmatched. The CDR3 runs to 14 residues.

The TCR was taken from a man aged 25-40 years in good health. The gene calls are TRBV9 and TRBJ2-7; TRBD2 agrees at 7 bases. Sequencing used naive CD4+ T cells sorted from blood. Subset: CD45RA+ positively selected. The CDR3 DNA reads TGTGCCAGCAGCGTAGCCGCGGGAGTGCAGGAGCAGTACTTC. The encoded protein is CASSVAAGVQEQYF. Based on the CDR3 plus reference TRBV9 and TRBJ2-7, the full variable domain is DSGVTQTPKHLITATGQRVTLRCSPRSGDLSVYWYQQSLDQGLQFLIQYYNGEERAKGNILERFSAQQFPDLHSELNLSSLELGDSALYFCASSVAAGVQEQYFGPGTRLTVT.